This T cell receptor beta chain was retrieved from a study of blood T cell repertoires in COVID-19. The CDR3 consists of 16 residues. Germline values: CDR1 LGHDT, CDR2 YNNKEL (reference sequence). The V gene end was trimmed by 0 bases and the J gene end by 5 bases; junction bases not matched to a gene: 6. Measured with immunoSEQ multiplex PCR; TCRdb has only the in-frame clones, and not every one. This sample has some 77,000 clones; about 84% occur once, and the top ten carry roughly 2%. Sequencing used peripheral blood. This TCR was recovered from a woman between 55 and 75 years old with acute or convalescent COVID-19. The gene calls are TRBV3-1 (or the pseudogene TRBV3-2) and TRBJ2-5; 10 nucleotides align to TRBD2. CDR3 sequence: CASSQDFRSGRETQYF. CDR3 bases: TGTGCCAGCAGCCAAGATTTCCGTAGCGGGAGGGAGACCCAGTACTTC.